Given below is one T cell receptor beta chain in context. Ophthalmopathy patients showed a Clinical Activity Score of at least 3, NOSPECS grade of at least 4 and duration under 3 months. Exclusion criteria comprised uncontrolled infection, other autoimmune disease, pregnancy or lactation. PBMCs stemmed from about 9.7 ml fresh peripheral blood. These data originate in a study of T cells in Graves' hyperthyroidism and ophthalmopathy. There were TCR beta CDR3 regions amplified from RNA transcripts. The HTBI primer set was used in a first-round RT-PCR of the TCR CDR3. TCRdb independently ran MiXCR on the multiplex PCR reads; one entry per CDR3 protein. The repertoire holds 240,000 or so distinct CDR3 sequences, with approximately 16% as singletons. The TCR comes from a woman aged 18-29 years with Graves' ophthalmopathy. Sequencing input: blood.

DNA of the CDR3: TGTGCCAGCAGTTACCCCCACAGGGCTGAAGCTTTCTTT. Its protein product is CASSYPHRAEAFF. The chain has TRBV6-2 or TRBV6-3 and TRBJ1-1; weak D call: TRBD1 (6 bases). Trimming shortened V by 2 bases and J by 6 bases, and 10 bases separated the two germline ends. The CDR3 extends over 13 amino acids. Germline CDR1 reads MNHEY; CDR2 reads SVGEGT.